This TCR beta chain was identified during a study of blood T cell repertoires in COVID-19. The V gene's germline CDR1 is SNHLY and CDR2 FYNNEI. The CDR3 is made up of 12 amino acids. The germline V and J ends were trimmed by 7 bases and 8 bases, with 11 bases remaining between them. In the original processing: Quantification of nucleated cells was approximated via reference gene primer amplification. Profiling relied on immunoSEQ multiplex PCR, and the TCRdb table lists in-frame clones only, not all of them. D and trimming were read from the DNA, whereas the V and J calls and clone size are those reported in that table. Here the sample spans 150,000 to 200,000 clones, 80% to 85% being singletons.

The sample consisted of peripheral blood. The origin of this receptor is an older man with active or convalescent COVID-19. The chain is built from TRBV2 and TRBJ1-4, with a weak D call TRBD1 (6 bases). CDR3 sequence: CASTTGTEKLFF. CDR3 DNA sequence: TGTGCCAGCACGACAGGCACGGAAAAACTGTTTTTT. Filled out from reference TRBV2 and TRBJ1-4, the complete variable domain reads EPEVTQTPSHQVTQMGQEVILRCVPISNHLYFYWYRQILGQKVEFLVSFYNNEISEKSEIFDDQFSVERPDGSNFTLKIRSTKLEDSAMYFCASTTGTEKLFFGSGTQLSVL.